This T cell receptor (beta chain) appears in the sequencing data of a study of blood T cell repertoires in COVID-19. On the study more broadly: Acute and convalescent COVID-19 samples came from the United States, Italy and Spain. PBMCs, B-cell-depleted T cells, or T cells provided the cDNA or gDNA that made up the material.

Only a few counts were recorded for this clone. The CDR3 spans 14 residues. Germline-derived CDR1 and CDR2 are LGHDT and YNNKEL (reference sequence). V was trimmed by 4 bases and J by 7 bases, leaving 14 bases between them. In the original processing: Amplification of reference gene primers provided the estimated nucleated cell counts. Some clones are missing from TCRdb's copy, which holds only in-frame ones; the method was immunoSEQ multiplex PCR. The V and J calls and the clone size are those of that table, but D and trimming were determined from the DNA. The sample lists about 180,000 clones; approximately 85% were seen once.

This TCR came from a man in his 60s with acute or convalescent COVID-19. Sequenced material: peripheral blood. The chain recombines TRBV3-1 (or the pseudogene TRBV3-2) with TRBJ2-1; tentative D call: TRBD1 (6 bases). The CDR3 loop reads CASSRDTGFNEQFF. The CDR3 DNA reads as TGTGCCAGCAGCCGGGACACCGGGTTTAATGAGCAGTTCTTC.